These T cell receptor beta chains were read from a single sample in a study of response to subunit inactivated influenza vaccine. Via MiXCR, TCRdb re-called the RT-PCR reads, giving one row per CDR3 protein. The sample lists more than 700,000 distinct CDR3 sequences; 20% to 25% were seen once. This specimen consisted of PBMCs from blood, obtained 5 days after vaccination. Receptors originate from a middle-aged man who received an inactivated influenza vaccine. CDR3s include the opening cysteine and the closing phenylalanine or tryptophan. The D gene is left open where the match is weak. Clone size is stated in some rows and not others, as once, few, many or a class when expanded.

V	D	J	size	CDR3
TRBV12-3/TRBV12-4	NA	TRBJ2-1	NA	CASSFGQVQNEQFF
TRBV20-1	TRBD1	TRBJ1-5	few	CSATRTGNNQPQHF
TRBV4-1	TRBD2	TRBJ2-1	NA	CASRRGLAAEQFF
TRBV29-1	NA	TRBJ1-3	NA	CSVEDPRHRGNTIYF
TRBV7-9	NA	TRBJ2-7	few	CASSSPVGRLEQYF
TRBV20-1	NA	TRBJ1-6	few	CSARDEKSPLHF
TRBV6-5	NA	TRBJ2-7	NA	CASSPSVYEKYF
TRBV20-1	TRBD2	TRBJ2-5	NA	CSARDTAGGVGVETQYF
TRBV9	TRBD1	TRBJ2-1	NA	CASSVAIPAKGAQWNEQFF
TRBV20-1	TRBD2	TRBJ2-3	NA	CSARASGGTSSTDTQYF
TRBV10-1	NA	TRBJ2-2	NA	CASSESRGNTGELFF
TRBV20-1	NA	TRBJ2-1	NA	CSARARVMYNEQFF
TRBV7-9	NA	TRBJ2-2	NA	CASSLMGVPGELFF
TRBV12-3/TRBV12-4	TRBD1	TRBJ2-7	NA	CASSLPPGQGYEQYF
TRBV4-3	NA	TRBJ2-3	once	CASSQLPGNTQYF
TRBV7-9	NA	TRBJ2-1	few	CASSLAYALQGLNEQFF
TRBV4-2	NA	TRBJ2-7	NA	CASSQATTDKSYEQYF
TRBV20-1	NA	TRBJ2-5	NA	CSARDPASVSLGTQYF
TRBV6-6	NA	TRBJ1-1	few	CASSYSHQGEAFF
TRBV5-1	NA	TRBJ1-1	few	CASSSSYGGGTEAFF
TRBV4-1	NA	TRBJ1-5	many	CASSQAEYSNQPQHF
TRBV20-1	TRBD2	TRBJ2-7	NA	CSALSGGSSYEQYF
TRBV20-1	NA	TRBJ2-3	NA	CSARGRVRGWADTQYF
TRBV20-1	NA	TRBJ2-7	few	CSAPVFGSGYEQYF
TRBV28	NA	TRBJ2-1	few	CASSLLAYNEQFF
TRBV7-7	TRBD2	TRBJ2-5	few	CASSLATREGTQYF
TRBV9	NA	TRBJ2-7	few	CASSAGGGASYEQYF
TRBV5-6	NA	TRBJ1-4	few	CATLKQGEEKLFF
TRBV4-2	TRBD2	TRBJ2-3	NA	CASSSGREADTQYF
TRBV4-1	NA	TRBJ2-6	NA	CASSLQWLSGANVLTF
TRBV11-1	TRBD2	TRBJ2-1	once	CASSYTWTSGGLSSYNEQFF
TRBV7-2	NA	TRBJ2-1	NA	CASSLTPAGSNEQFF
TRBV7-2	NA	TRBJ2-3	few	CASSFFRLTDTQYF
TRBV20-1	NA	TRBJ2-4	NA	CSAREPGLSNRPKNIQYF
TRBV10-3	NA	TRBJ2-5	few	CAISGQATSQETQYF
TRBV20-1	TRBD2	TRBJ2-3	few	CSASYGGGLTDTQYF
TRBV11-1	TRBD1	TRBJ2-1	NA	CASSHPGQALDPDNEQFF
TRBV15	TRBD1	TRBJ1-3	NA	CATSRDPGGNTIYF
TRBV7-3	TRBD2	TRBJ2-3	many	CASSSRGGADTQYF
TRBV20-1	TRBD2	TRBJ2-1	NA	CSAETGLAGGPNEQFF
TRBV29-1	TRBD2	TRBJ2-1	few	CSVELAGGWNEQFF
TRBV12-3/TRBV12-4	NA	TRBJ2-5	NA	CASSKGTLQETQYF
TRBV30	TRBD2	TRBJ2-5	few	CAWSSRLAGGPHQETQYF
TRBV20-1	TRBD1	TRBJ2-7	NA	CSAIRTGTGEQYF
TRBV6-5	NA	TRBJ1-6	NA	CASSYAQGGNSPLHF
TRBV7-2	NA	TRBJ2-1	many	CASSPYGASYNEQFF
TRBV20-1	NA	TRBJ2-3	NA	CSAPRGTLVTDTQYF
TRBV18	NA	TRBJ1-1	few	CASSPRQVQNTEAFF